The 21 T cell receptor beta chains given below trace back to one sample, sequenced in a study of blood T cells in healthy people across ages. Sample-barcoded 5' priming and a J-beta primer mix drove a second PCR of roughly 6 to 12 cycles. TCRdb re-analysed the 5' RACE reads in MiXCR, keeping a single row per CDR3 protein. The table shows 700,000 to 800,000 distinct CDR3 sequences, with about 42% occurring only once. The sequencing input was blood. These receptors all come from an older woman in good health.

This clonotype has just a few counts. The chain employs TRBV24-1 and TRBJ2-5, with D maybe TRBD1 (6 bases). The CDR3 runs 13 residues. Trimming left V 4 bases short and J 4 bases short, with 9 bases between. Germline assignment: CDR1 KGHDR and CDR2 SFDVKD. The CDR3 here is CATSEGAGETQYF. The CDR3 DNA follows: TGTGCCACCAGTGAGGGGGCTGGAGAGACCCAGTACTTC.

This clonotype was observed a few times. The gene calls are TRBV27 and TRBJ2-1; 7 positions agree with TRBD2. The CDR3 covers 16 residues. Germline lookup yields CDR1 MNHEY and CDR2 SMNVEV (reference sequence). V lost 5 bases and J lost 10; bases outside the gene matches: 17. The CDR3 nucleotides read TGTGCCAGCAGTCCATCCACTAGCGCCCTGAGTCGGGAGCAGTTCTTC. As protein: CASSPSTSALSREQFF.

As DNA, the CDR3 is TGTGCCAGTTCATCAGGGGGCGCAGAGAACACCGGGGAGCTGTTTTTT. Translated, it gives CASSSGGAENTGELFF. The V and J genes are TRBV28 and TRBJ2-2; 8 bases match TRBD1. Germline loops: CDR1 MDHEN, CDR2 SYDVKM. CDR3 length: 16 amino acids. Losses at the gene ends were 9 bases for V and 1 base for J; bases not matched to a gene: 10.

The sample holds a few counts of this clonotype. The chain combines TRBV18 with TRBJ1-1, with 7 bases identical to TRBD1. CDR3 size: 16 residues. From germline, CDR1 is KGHSH and CDR2 LQKENI. Trimming removed 0 bases from V and 3 bases from J; junction bases left unmatched: 7. The CDR3 DNA follows: TGTGCCAGCTCACCACCTAAACAGGGGTGGGACACTGAAGCTTTCTTT. It translates to CASSPPKQGWDTEAFF.

This clonotype was observed many times. This chain connects TRBV27 to TRBJ2-1, with D possibly being TRBD2 (5 bases). The CDR3 totals 12 residues. V lost 5 bases and J lost 6, with 8 bases in between. Germline CDR1 reads MNHEY; CDR2 reads SMNVEV (reference sequence). CDR3 nucleotides: TGTGCCAGCAGTCGGACTGGCAATGAGCAGTTCTTC. Protein: CASSRTGNEQFF.

This clonotype has at least ten counts. J is TRBJ2-5 and V is TRBV5-1, with 9 bases matching TRBD2. The V segment lost 5 bases and the J segment 11 bases; nucleotides outside the gene matches: 19. The CDR3 spans 16 residues. Germline V gene data show CDR1 as SGHRS and CDR2 as YFSETQ. This CDR3 is CASRITPGLASNEQYF. For the CDR3, the DNA is TGCGCCAGCAGGATTACTCCGGGACTAGCCAGCAATGAGCAGTACTTC.

This chain connects TRBV11-2 to TRBJ2-5; the D is unclear. The CDR3 extends over 14 amino acids. Deletions cut 3 bases from V and 3 bases from J, with 11 bases between. Germline CDR1 is SGHAT and CDR2 is FQNNGV. CDR3 bases: TGTGCCAGCAGCTTTTATGGCAGTAAAGAGACCCAGTACTTC. Amino acid sequence: CASSFYGSKETQYF.

This clonotype was observed many times. At one end, the junction sequence differs from germline, possibly due to a read error. J is TRBJ2-3 and V is TRBV6-5; D might be TRBD2 (6 bases). This CDR3 contains 14 residues. Per germline, CDR1 MNHEY and CDR2 SVGAGI. In DNA, the CDR3 is TGCGCCAGCAGCTTGGCCGGAGGGGCAGATACGCAGTATTTT. Its translation is CASSLAGGADTQYF.

This sequence joins TRBV7-2 and TRBJ2-5, with 8 bases aligning to TRBD2. Germline CDR1 SGHTA, CDR2 FQGNSA. The length of the CDR3 is 16 residues. V lost 2 bases, J lost 2 bases, and 7 bases stayed unmatched. DNA of the CDR3: TGTGCCAGCAGCTTACCCGGGACTAGGAGTCAAGAGACCCAGTACTTC. It is translated as CASSLPGTRSQETQYF. Filled out from reference TRBV7-2 and TRBJ2-5, the complete variable domain reads GAGVSQSPSNKVTEKGKDVELRCDPISGHTALYWYRQSLGQGLEFLIYFQGNSAPDKSGLPSDRFSAERTGGSVSTLTIQRTQQEDSAVYLCASSLPGTRSQETQYFGPGTRLLVL.

This chain joins TRBV21-1 and TRBJ1-2; whether TRBD1, the table's D call, matches the DNA was not checked. TRBV21-1 represents a pseudogene. This CDR3 comprises 15 residues. This CDR3 reads CASSRRGQDNYGHTF. Here the CDR3 DNA reads TGTGCCAGCAGCAGAAGAGGACAGGATAACTATGGCCACACCTTC.

CDR3 region: CSARDGTAYEQFF. The CDR3 nucleotides are TGCAGTGCTAGAGATGGGACAGCCTACGAGCAGTTCTTC. The chain joins TRBV20-1 to TRBJ2-1; TRBD1 aligns across 7 bases. This CDR3 is 13 amino acids long. Trimming at V came to 0 bases and at J to 10 bases, leaving 6 bases not matched to a gene. Germline lookup yields CDR1 DFQATT and CDR2 SNEGSKA (reference sequence).

This clonotype appeared a few times. The chain joins TRBV7-9 to TRBJ1-1, with D maybe TRBD1 (5 bases). V was shortened by 3 bases and J by 7 bases, with 9 bases between the two germline ends. CDR3 length equals 12 residues. Germline values: CDR1 SEHNR, CDR2 FQNEAQ (reference sequence). CDR3 in DNA: TGTGCCAGCAGCTTTCGGACACTTGAAGCTTTCTTT. Translation: CASSFRTLEAFF.

The chain carries TRBV6-6 and TRBJ2-7; 9 nucleotides line up with TRBD2. V shed 4 bases and J 5 bases; nucleotides not matched to a gene: 12. CDR1 and CDR2 (germline): MNHNY, SVGAGI (reference sequence). The CDR3 extends over 16 amino acids. CDR3 bases: TGTGCCAGCAGTTCTGTCGTACTAGCGGGTTCGGACGAGCAGTACTTC. Amino acids: CASSSVVLAGSDEQYF.

The gene calls are TRBV6-2 or TRBV6-3 and TRBJ1-5, with 7 bases identical to TRBD1. The germline CDR1 and CDR2 sequences are MNHEY and SVGEGT. The V gene end was trimmed by 5 bases and the J gene end by 7 bases; junction bases not matched to a gene: 8. This CDR3 comprises 14 residues. CDR3 in DNA: TGTGCCAGCAGTCGAGGGGTAGGGGGCCAGCCCCAGCATTTT. It yields the protein CASSRGVGGQPQHF.

This clonotype was seen just once. The V gene is TRBV4-3, the J gene TRBJ2-7; 7 bases match TRBD1. V lost 0 bases, J lost 0 bases, and 11 bases stayed unmatched. Per germline, CDR1 LGHNA and CDR2 YSLEER. The CDR3 is 18 amino acids. The CDR3 DNA follows: TGCGCCAGCAGCCAAGATCCAAGGGGGACAGACAACTCCTACGAGCAGTACTTC. Its protein is CASSQDPRGTDNSYEQYF.

This rearrangement joins TRBV20-1 to TRBJ2-7; D unresolved. The CDR3 spans 13 residues. Germline-derived CDR1 and CDR2 are DFQATT and SNEGSKA (reference sequence). V was shortened by 4 bases and J by 0 bases, with 10 bases between the two germline ends. Here the CDR3 reads CSANHVNSYEQYF. CDR3 DNA sequence: TGCAGTGCTAACCACGTAAACTCCTACGAGCAGTACTTC.

This clonotype was counted many times. This chain connects TRBV29-1 to TRBJ2-4; D is perhaps TRBD2 (5 bases). CDR1 is SQVTM, CDR2 ANQGSEA, per germline. V gave up 7 bases and J gave up 7 bases, with 17 bases separating them. This CDR3 has 13 residues. The CDR3 bases are TGCAGCGGCCGAGGAGCCCCGGGGAACATTCAGTACTTC. Its protein is CSGRGAPGNIQYF.

The V and J genes are TRBV7-2 and TRBJ2-2; tentatively, D is TRBD1 (5 bases). V was cut by 2 bases and J by 3 bases, with 13 bases left in between. The germline V gene encodes CDR1 SGHTA and CDR2 FQGNSA. The CDR3 contains 16 residues. CDR3 sequence reads: CASSLNLGAYTGELFF. CDR3 DNA: TGTGCCAGCAGCTTAAACTTAGGGGCTTACACCGGGGAGCTGTTTTTT. Full variable domain (missing parts from reference TRBV7-2 and TRBJ2-2): GAGVSQSPSNKVTEKGKDVELRCDPISGHTALYWYRQSLGQGLEFLIYFQGNSAPDKSGLPSDRFSAERTGGSVSTLTIQRTQQEDSAVYLCASSLNLGAYTGELFFGEGSRLTVL.

The V call is TRBV7-9, the J call TRBJ1-5; D perhaps matches TRBD1 (5 bases). The CDR3 totals 15 residues. Looked up from germline, CDR1 is SEHNR and CDR2 is FQNEAQ (reference sequence). Between the trimmed V and J ends, which lost 5 bases and 4 bases, there was a span of 15 bases. The chain's CDR3 is CASSPGGLRNQPQHF. CDR3 coding DNA: TGTGCCAGCAGCCCCGGGGGACTCCGGAATCAGCCCCAGCATTTT. Complete variable domain (other parts from reference TRBV7-9 and TRBJ1-5): DTGVSQNPRHKITKRGQNVTFRCDPISEHNRLYWYRQTLGQGPEFLTYFQNEAQLEKSRLLSDRFSAERPKGSFSTLEIQRTEQGDSAMYLCASSPGGLRNQPQHFGDGTRLSIL.

The chain has TRBV20-1 and TRBJ2-1; 7 bases agree with TRBD2. This CDR3 has 15 residues. Per germline, CDR1 DFQATT and CDR2 SNEGSKA (reference sequence). The CDR3 region has the DNA TGCAGCCCGGGCGGGGGTCTGGGCTCCTACAATGAGCAGTTCTTC. Its translation is CSPGGGLGSYNEQFF.

This clonotype was counted a few times. The chain joins TRBV3-1 to TRBJ2-3; 8 positions match TRBD1. V shed 1 base, J shed 4 bases, and the junction held 4 bases outside the gene matches. The CDR3 has 15 amino acids. The germline gives CDR1 LGHDT, CDR2 YNNKEL (reference sequence). This CDR3 reads CASSQGQGWADTQYF. The CDR3 DNA reads as TGTGCCAGCAGCCAAGGACAGGGGTGGGCAGATACGCAGTATTTT.